The sequence of this TCR beta chain was determined in a study of CD8+ T cells in alopecia areata. The CDR3 loop spans 13 amino acids. CDR1 is SGHAT, CDR2 FQNNGV, per germline. The V and J ends lost 0 bases and 8 bases respectively, with 8 bases between them. The study team obtained lesional scalp punch biopsies and peripheral blood from alopecia areata patients. It was cDNA, reverse transcribed from extracted RNA, that served as the sequencing template. Sequencing used immunoSEQ multiplex PCR; TCRdb keeps in-frame clones, though not all of them. The sample includes roughly 200,000 clones, approximately 62% seen only once; the top ten take under 2%. On this clone: Its antigen is not known.

Points from the study as a whole: Clonality exceeded that of normal scalp in lesional scalp, most notably in alopecia totalis/universalis.

This receptor was identified in a human donor with alopecia areata. This sample comprised CD4+ T cells sorted from blood, obtained at week 0. The rearrangement links TRBV11-2 to TRBJ2-1, with a weak D call TRBD1 (5 bases). For the CDR3, the DNA is TGTGCCAGCAGCTTAGAGGGGCAGGATGAGCAGTTCTTC. Amino acid sequence: CASSLEGQDEQFF.